The following is a T cell receptor (beta chain) sequence with its context. What it binds is unknown. This sample stems from a study of T cell clonotyping in hematopoietic cell transplantation. Germline assignment: CDR1 LNHDA and CDR2 SQIVND (reference sequence). CDR3 length: 15 residues. The table came from immunoSEQ multiplex PCR; TCRdb's copy has only in-frame clones and leaves some out. The repertoire holds about 41,000 clones, with 95% as singletons. General observations from the study: CD4 and CD8 repertoire contributions could not be separated without sorting. Few recipient clonotypes overlapped donors; over 97% were de novo at given depth. Recipient TCR diversity dropped after transplant; expanded clonotypes rose from day 30 to 180.

The sequenced material came from peripheral blood mononuclear cells. This clonotype originated in a man aged 25-45 years in good health. Some clones in this sample may be carry-over from other donors' samples. This chain links TRBV19 with TRBJ2-5; 11 bases line up with TRBD2. The better agreement between TRBJ2-7 and the DNA end casts doubt on the J call. CDR3 sequence: CASSSRTSGSYEQYF. CDR3 coding DNA: TGTGCCAGTAGTTCCCGGACTAGCGGGTCATACGAGCAGTACTTC.